The sequence of this TCR beta chain was determined in a study of blood T cells in healthy people across ages. The table lists this clonotype with a few counts. Its antigen is currently unknown. The CDR3 length is 17 residues. The V gene's germline CDR1 is SGHRS and CDR2 YFSETQ. Trimming at V came to 1 base and at J to 2 bases, leaving 2 bases not matched to a gene. PCR was performed a second time for roughly 6 to 12 cycles using a sample-barcoded 5' primer and a J-beta primer mix. TCRdb analysed the 5' RACE reads with MiXCR anew, one entry per CDR3 protein. This sample has about 1,800,000 distinct CDR3 sequences; about 28% occur once, and the top ten carry 7.7%. Findings and limits, study-wide: Fewer expanded clones and more diversity marked long-lived versus aged donors.

The chain carries TRBV5-1 and TRBJ2-6; 11 positions match TRBD2. The clonotype originates from a woman aged 30 to 39 in good health. The material sequenced was blood. The CDR3 region is CASSLTSGSAGANVLTF. The CDR3 region has the DNA TGCGCCAGCAGCTTGACTAGCGGGAGTGCTGGGGCCAACGTCCTGACTTTC.